This T cell receptor beta chain appears in the sequencing data of a study of blood T cell repertoires in COVID-19 (dated by TCRdb to 2019 to 2021). For the study in its entirety: Samples covering the acute and convalescent phases of COVID-19 were provided by collaborators in the United States, Italy and Spain. The material from the prospective study consisted of cDNA or gDNA derived from T cells, B-cell-depleted T cells, or PBMCs. The dataset comprised deeply sampled blood TCRbeta repertoires from subjects exposed to, actively infected with, or recovered from COVID-19. The repertoires were made available in a free public database intended to serve as a resource for research on the immune response to SARS-CoV-2. Samples came from the ongoing ImmuneRACE study (first 160 participants) plus 1,254 subjects from 6 global collaborators. Sample metadata almost always included a de-identified subject ID, COVID-19 status, age in years and sex. Where HLA class I and class II types were available, the types were taken from metadata supplied by the sample provider, not from assay-based typing. The paper's findings and limits, for the study overall: The quantity of clinical and demographic metadata differed by source and by participant and was supplied without curation.

The CDR3 contains 16 residues, cysteine and phenylalanine counted. The CDR3 DNA has 48 bases and is translated from base 1. V and J lose 5 bases and 1 base, and a span of 15 bases separates them. The germline V gene encodes CDR1 SGHVS and CDR2 FNYEAQ. Each collaborating institution followed its own protocols to collect whole blood in K2EDTA tubes. Collaborator samples were shipped for TCRbeta analysis as frozen whole blood, isolated PBMCs, or DNA extracted from either sample type. On this clone: This clone's antigen is unknown. Base qualities are not at hand, and no much larger clone is one base apart.

TCRbeta CDR3 regions were amplified from genomic DNA by means of the immunoSEQ Assay, a bias-controlled multiplex PCR. The original pipeline was this. The number of nucleated cells in each sample was estimated by amplification of reference gene primers within the assay. To quantify the absolute abundance of each unique TCRbeta CDR3 rearrangement, sequence reads were collapsed and filtered. For each sample, productive Simpson clonality was calculated by taking the square root of Simpson's diversity index across productive rearrangements. The source is immuneACCESS, and TCRdb retained only in-frame sequences with V and J called. Part of the clones is not carried over; for the studies checked, unresolved V genes explain less than half of this, and the remainder is unexplained. V and J calls and clone size follow that table, whereas D and trimming were derived from the DNA. The sample table contains 200,000 to 250,000 clones; only one count was recorded for approximately 81% of them. About 20% of the sample is held by the ten biggest clonotypes.

The sequence was collected from a man aged 25 to 40 with active or convalescent COVID-19. The chain joins TRBV7-6 to TRBJ2-1; a weak D assignment points to TRBD1 (6 bases agree). Sequencing was carried out using peripheral blood. The nucleotide sequence is TGTGCCAGCAGCCCGTGGACAGCAGCTTCCTACAATGAGCAGTTCTTC. It specifies CASSPWTAASYNEQFF.